What follows are 10 T cell receptor beta chains derived from one specimen sequenced in a study of blood T cells in healthy people across ages (dated by TCRdb to the mid-2010s). The library was prepared using 5' RACE. Data came from an Illumina HiSeq 2500. A second roughly 6 to 11 cycle PCR used a sample-barcoded 5' primer and a J-beta primer mix. TCRdb ran its own pipeline on the public reads, namely fastp trimming at Q25 and MiXCR clone calling, and kept in-frame beta chains. Rows are unified per CDR3 protein, each entry keeping the most common DNA and genes. In this sample the table shows around 1,500,000 distinct CDR3 sequences, about 40% of which occur a single time. Roughly 7.7% of the sample goes to the ten largest clones. Sequenced sample: blood. These receptors originate from a woman aged 18-35 years in good health.

This clonotype was recorded a few times. The V and J genes are TRBV10-3 and TRBJ2-3; TRBD1 agrees at 11 bases. V lost 2 bases to trimming and J lost 5 bases; unmatched junction nucleotides: 6. CDR3 length equals 16 residues. Germline assignment: CDR1 ENHRY and CDR2 SYGVKD. The CDR3 loop is CAISEPGTGGRDTQYF. CDR3 coding DNA: TGTGCCATCAGTGAGCCCGGGACAGGGGGAAGAGATACGCAGTATTTT.

As to this clonotype: At one boundary the junction diverges from the germline segment, which might be a read error. This chain connects TRBV3-1 to TRBJ1-5; D unresolved. The germline CDR1 and CDR2 sequences are LGHDT and YNNKEL (reference sequence). The CDR3 runs 15 residues. CDR3 in DNA: TGTGCCAGCGGCCAAGAAAGGGATGGCAATCAGCCCCAGCATTTT. It yields the protein CASGQERDGNQPQHF. The complete variable domain, with remaining parts taken from reference TRBV3-1 and TRBJ1-5, reads DTAVSQTPKYLVTQMGNDKSIKCEQNLGHDTMYWYKQDSKKFLKIMFSYNNKELIINETVPNRFSPKSPDKAHLNLHINSLELGDSAVYFCASGQERDGNQPQHFGDGTRLSIL.

The chain links TRBV6-6 to TRBJ1-1; a weak D match, TRBD1 (6 bases). The germline V and J ends were trimmed by 8 bases and 0 bases, with 13 bases remaining between them. From germline, CDR1 is MNHNY and CDR2 SVGAGI (reference sequence). This CDR3 contains 14 residues. CDR3 nucleotides: TGTGCCAGCGAGGCCCGGGGGCTGAACACTGAAGCTTTCTTT. Protein: CASEARGLNTEAFF.

Ten or more counts support this clonotype. The gene calls are TRBV7-9 and TRBJ2-7, with TRBD2 matching 13 bases. CDR3 length: 16 residues. Germline CDR1 SEHNR, CDR2 FQNEAQ (reference sequence). The ends lost 0 bases at V and 2 bases at J; junction bases unmatched: 1. The CDR3 DNA reads as TGTGCCAGCAGCTTAGCCGGGACTAGCGGGACCTACGAGCAGTACTTC. This encodes CASSLAGTSGTYEQYF. The whole variable domain, remainder taken from reference TRBV7-9 and TRBJ2-7, is DTGVSQNPRHKITKRGQNVTFRCDPISEHNRLYWYRQTLGQGPEFLTYFQNEAQLEKSRLLSDRFSAERPKGSFSTLEIQRTEQGDSAMYLCASSLAGTSGTYEQYFGPGTRLTVT.

The chain joins TRBV6-5 to TRBJ2-1, with 9 bases identical to TRBD1. The CDR3 runs to 14 residues. V dropped 6 bases and J dropped 4; count of bases not matched to a gene: 4. The germline CDR1 and CDR2 sequences are MNHEY and SVGAGI. The CDR3: CASRGQGNYNEQFF. The CDR3 DNA reads TGTGCCAGCAGGGGACAGGGCAATTACAATGAGCAGTTCTTC.

About this clonotype: At one end the junction does not follow the germline gene, possibly because of a read error. The chain couples TRBV10-1 to TRBJ2-1; D unclear. The CDR3 consists of 11 residues. Germline loops: CDR1 WNHNN, CDR2 SYGVQD (reference sequence). The DNA of the CDR3 is TGCGCCAACAGTGCCCAGAATGAGCAGTTCTTC. Amino acid sequence: CANSAQNEQFF.

In its sample, this clonotype was seen a few times. The chain carries TRBV6-5 and TRBJ1-2, with 7 bases lining up with TRBD1. This CDR3 comprises 13 residues. V dropped 6 bases and J dropped 3; count of bases not matched to a gene: 4. Germline V gene data show CDR1 as MNHEY and CDR2 as SVGAGI. CDR3 sequence reads: CASSDRVYYGYTF. Here the CDR3 DNA reads TGTGCCAGCAGCGACAGGGTCTACTATGGCTACACCTTC.

V and J are TRBV2 and TRBJ2-3, with TRBD2 matching 14 bases. Germline values: CDR1 SNHLY, CDR2 FYNNEI. This CDR3 is 16 amino acids long. The junction had 6 bases not matched to a gene; V was cut back by 6 bases and J by 4 bases. The CDR3 loop reads CASSDPGLAGADTQYF. CDR3 nucleotide sequence: TGTGCCAGCAGCGACCCGGGACTAGCGGGAGCAGATACGCAGTATTTT.

V usage is TRBV20-1 and J usage is TRBJ2-3; the match to TRBD2 covers 8 bases. Losses at the gene ends were 0 bases for V and 0 bases for J; bases not matched to a gene: 5. This CDR3 comprises 16 residues. Germline values: CDR1 DFQATT, CDR2 SNEGSKA (reference sequence). The CDR3 DNA reads TGCAGTGCTAGAGATGATCGACTAGCGAGCACAGATACGCAGTATTTT. It codes for CSARDDRLASTDTQYF.

V is TRBV20-1 and J is TRBJ2-1; no reliable D call. Trimming cost V 2 bases and J 0 bases, with 11 bases left between them. The CDR3 extends over 15 amino acids. Looked up from germline, CDR1 is DFQATT and CDR2 is SNEGSKA (reference sequence). The CDR3, as DNA: TGCAGTGCTAGATCTCCGGACCACTCCTACAATGAGCAGTTCTTC. Its translation is CSARSPDHSYNEQFF.